These T cell receptor beta chains were read from a single sample in a study of T cells in Graves' hyperthyroidism and ophthalmopathy. In TCRdb, the multiplex PCR reads were re-called with MiXCR into one record per CDR3 protein. The data contain roughly 500,000 distinct CDR3 sequences, around 14% of them seen just once; the ten biggest clones take up more than 4.5%. The sample was blood. These receptors all come from a woman in her thirties with Graves' hyperthyroidism that later progressed to Graves' ophthalmopathy. Each CDR3 is given with its conserved first and last residue. Each record gives: D gene, clone size, V gene, J gene, CDR3 DNA, CDR3 protein. The D gene is left open where the match is weak. Size is omitted from some rows. Given values are once, few, many or a class for expanded clones.

D gene: -; clone size: few; V gene: TRBV30; J gene: TRBJ1-4; CDR3 DNA: TGTGCCTGGAGCGCTGGGCCTGGGATTAATGAAAAACTGTTTTTT; CDR3 protein: CAWSAGPGINEKLFF
D gene: -; clone size: many; V gene: TRBV30; J gene: TRBJ1-2; CDR3 DNA: TGTGCCTGGTCCGGGACAACTAACTATGGCTACACCTTC; CDR3 protein: CAWSGTTNYGYTF
D gene: TRBD1; clone size: -; V gene: TRBV2; J gene: TRBJ2-7; CDR3 DNA: TGTGCCAGCAGTGAACAGGGGGCACCCTACGAGCAGTACTTC; CDR3 protein: CASSEQGAPYEQYF
D gene: -; clone size: -; V gene: TRBV15; J gene: TRBJ2-4; CDR3 DNA: TGTGCCACCAGCAGAGGCAGGGCTAACATTCAGTACTTC; CDR3 protein: CATSRGRANIQYF
D gene: -; clone size: once; V gene: TRBV18; J gene: TRBJ2-5; CDR3 DNA: TGTGCCAGCTCGCCTATTCAGGGGTACCAAGAGACCCAGTACTTC; CDR3 protein: CASSPIQGYQETQYF
D gene: -; clone size: few; V gene: TRBV30; J gene: TRBJ1-3; CDR3 DNA: TGTGCCTGGAGGACCCGAAACACCATATATTTT; CDR3 protein: CAWRTRNTIYF
D gene: -; clone size: many; V gene: TRBV20-1; J gene: TRBJ2-7; CDR3 DNA: TGCAGTGCTAGGGAGGGACAGAACTACGAGCAGTACTTC; CDR3 protein: CSAREGQNYEQYF
D gene: -; clone size: -; V gene: TRBV19; J gene: TRBJ2-7; CDR3 DNA: TGTGCCCCGAAGGGAAAGCAGTACTTC; CDR3 protein: CAPKGKQYF
D gene: TRBD1; clone size: many; V gene: TRBV30; J gene: TRBJ2-5; CDR3 DNA: TGTGCCTGGAGTAACGACAGGGAAGTGCGGGAGACCCAGTACTTC; CDR3 protein: CAWSNDREVRETQYF
D gene: TRBD2; clone size: -; V gene: TRBV20-1; J gene: TRBJ2-1; CDR3 DNA: TGCAGTGCCAAGAGCGGGAGCAACAATGAGCAGTTCTTC; CDR3 protein: CSAKSGSNNEQFF
D gene: -; clone size: many; V gene: TRBV6-1; J gene: TRBJ2-7; CDR3 DNA: TGTGCCAGCGGCGGAACGATTGGGCTCGACGAGCAGTACTTC; CDR3 protein: CASGGTIGLDEQYF
D gene: TRBD1; clone size: many; V gene: TRBV2; J gene: TRBJ2-3; CDR3 DNA: TGTGCCAGCAGTTCCTGGACAGGGGGTACAGATACGCAGTATTTT; CDR3 protein: CASSSWTGGTDTQYF
D gene: TRBD2; clone size: many; V gene: TRBV19; J gene: TRBJ2-1; CDR3 DNA: TGTGCCAGTGCATCTAGCGGGAGGTCAAATGAGCAGTTCTTC; CDR3 protein: CASASSGRSNEQFF
D gene: TRBD2; clone size: many; V gene: TRBV7-2; J gene: TRBJ2-2; CDR3 DNA: TGTGCCAGCAGCTTAGGTGGCGGGAGGGTTACCGGGGAGCTGTTTTTT; CDR3 protein: CASSLGGGRVTGELFF
D gene: -; clone size: many; V gene: TRBV20-1; J gene: TRBJ1-4; CDR3 DNA: TGCAGTGCAGCCCCCGGGGCTCCAATAAACGAAAAACTGTTTTTT; CDR3 protein: CSAAPGAPINEKLFF
D gene: -; clone size: many; V gene: TRBV5-5; J gene: TRBJ1-2; CDR3 DNA: TGTGCCAGCAGCTTGGGCGGGCAGGATCCTTATGGCTACACCTTC; CDR3 protein: CASSLGGQDPYGYTF
D gene: TRBD2; clone size: many; V gene: TRBV29-1; J gene: TRBJ2-7; CDR3 DNA: TGCAGCGTCGCTTCCAGGGAGGGCTACGAGCAGTACTTC; CDR3 protein: CSVASREGYEQYF
D gene: TRBD1; clone size: many; V gene: TRBV28; J gene: TRBJ2-5; CDR3 DNA: TGTGCCAGCAGTTCGCCGGGACAGGGTGCGGAGACCCAGTACTTC; CDR3 protein: CASSSPGQGAETQYF
D gene: TRBD2; clone size: few; V gene: TRBV10-1; J gene: TRBJ2-5; CDR3 DNA: TGCGCCAGCAGTGAGCGGACTAGCATCGGGACCCAGTACTTC; CDR3 protein: CASSERTSIGTQYF
D gene: TRBD1; clone size: many; V gene: TRBV6-1; J gene: TRBJ1-1; CDR3 DNA: TGTGCCTCTATAGGACAGGGCGCTGAAGCTTTCTTT; CDR3 protein: CASIGQGAEAFF
D gene: TRBD2; clone size: many; V gene: TRBV27; J gene: TRBJ2-1; CDR3 DNA: TGTGCCAGCAGTTTAATAGCGGGAGATAAAAGCTCCTACAATGAGCAGTTCTTC; CDR3 protein: CASSLIAGDKSSYNEQFF
D gene: TRBD2; clone size: many; V gene: TRBV20-1; J gene: TRBJ2-1; CDR3 DNA: TGCAGTGCTAGCCCTACTAGCGGGAGTTTATACAATGAGCAGTTCTTC; CDR3 protein: CSASPTSGSLYNEQFF
D gene: -; clone size: many; V gene: TRBV4-1; J gene: TRBJ1-2; CDR3 DNA: TGCGCCAGCAGCCAAGATCCCGCAGTGACTCCTGGCTACACCTTC; CDR3 protein: CASSQDPAVTPGYTF
D gene: -; clone size: many; V gene: TRBV2; J gene: TRBJ2-7; CDR3 DNA: TGTGCCTACTTGGAGTCCGACACCTACGAGCAGTACTTC; CDR3 protein: CAYLESDTYEQYF
D gene: -; clone size: many; V gene: TRBV7-2; J gene: TRBJ1-1; CDR3 DNA: TGTGCCAGCAGCTTTGGCAGGGAGGTAGCTGAAGCTTTCTTT; CDR3 protein: CASSFGREVAEAFF
D gene: -; clone size: -; V gene: TRBV7-9; J gene: TRBJ2-5; CDR3 DNA: TGTGCCAGCAGCTTAGAAGGGGGGACAGCTCAAGAGACCCAGTACTTC; CDR3 protein: CASSLEGGTAQETQYF
D gene: TRBD1; clone size: few; V gene: TRBV6-5; J gene: TRBJ2-7; CDR3 DNA: TGTGCCAGCAGTTACTCCGGACAGGCCCCATCTCTCTACGAGCAGTACTTC; CDR3 protein: CASSYSGQAPSLYEQYF
D gene: TRBD2; clone size: few; V gene: TRBV5-1; J gene: TRBJ2-2; CDR3 DNA: TGCGCCAGCAGCCGGGGACTAGCGGGAGGTGGCACCGGGGAGCTGTTTTTT; CDR3 protein: CASSRGLAGGGTGELFF
D gene: -; clone size: many; V gene: TRBV12-3/TRBV12-4; J gene: TRBJ2-1; CDR3 DNA: TGTGCCAGCAGTATGGGACTCCCAGGGAATGAGCAGTTCTTC; CDR3 protein: CASSMGLPGNEQFF
D gene: -; clone size: many; V gene: TRBV28; J gene: TRBJ1-5; CDR3 DNA: TGTGCCAGCAGTTCTGGGGAGGGAGGTAATCAGCCCCAGCATTTT; CDR3 protein: CASSSGEGGNQPQHF
D gene: TRBD1; clone size: many; V gene: TRBV27; J gene: TRBJ1-2; CDR3 DNA: TGTGCCAGCAAAGGACAGGGAGGGCAAGATGGCTACACCTTC; CDR3 protein: CASKGQGGQDGYTF
D gene: -; clone size: many; V gene: TRBV20-1; J gene: TRBJ2-7; CDR3 DNA: TGCAGTGCTATTCCCGGGCAGCCCCGAGGCGAGCAGTACTTC; CDR3 protein: CSAIPGQPRGEQYF
D gene: -; clone size: many; V gene: TRBV5-1; J gene: TRBJ1-1; CDR3 DNA: TGCGCCAGCAGCTGGGGGGCGACTGAAGCTTTCTTT; CDR3 protein: CASSWGATEAFF
D gene: -; clone size: -; V gene: TRBV24-1; J gene: TRBJ2-7; CDR3 DNA: TGTGCCACCAGTGATGGGCGGAGCTACGAGCAGTACTTC; CDR3 protein: CATSDGRSYEQYF
D gene: -; clone size: many; V gene: TRBV11-2; J gene: TRBJ2-3; CDR3 DNA: TGTGCCAGCAGCTTGCCAGGGCCAGATACGCAGTATTTT; CDR3 protein: CASSLPGPDTQYF
D gene: TRBD1; clone size: few; V gene: TRBV6-1; J gene: TRBJ1-5; CDR3 DNA: TGTGCCAGCACCCACACAGGGGGCACGGGCAATCAGCCCCAGCATTTT; CDR3 protein: CASTHTGGTGNQPQHF
D gene: TRBD1; clone size: many; V gene: TRBV7-2; J gene: TRBJ1-2; CDR3 DNA: TGTGCCAGCAGCCCGTGGGGAGGGACAGGCTATGGCTACACCTTC; CDR3 protein: CASSPWGGTGYGYTF
D gene: -; clone size: many; V gene: TRBV27; J gene: TRBJ2-1; CDR3 DNA: TGTGCCAGCAGTGACGGGACTCCAAAATCGGGATACAATGAGCAGTTCTTC; CDR3 protein: CASSDGTPKSGYNEQFF
D gene: -; clone size: many; V gene: TRBV3-1; J gene: TRBJ1-1; CDR3 DNA: TGTGCCAGCTCCGGGCAGGGCAAAAGAGCTTTCTTT; CDR3 protein: CASSGQGKRAFF
D gene: -; clone size: many; V gene: TRBV30; J gene: TRBJ2-5; CDR3 DNA: TGTGCCTGGAGTGTAGGTAGCGTGTCTTACTTC; CDR3 protein: CAWSVGSVSYF
D gene: -; clone size: -; V gene: TRBV6-1; J gene: TRBJ2-3; CDR3 DNA: TGTGCCAGCACAGAGACTAGTCTTCATCCGCAGTATTTT; CDR3 protein: CASTETSLHPQYF
D gene: TRBD1; clone size: few; V gene: TRBV18; J gene: TRBJ2-1; CDR3 DNA: TGTGCCAGCTCACCTTTCGGGACAGAGAACAATGAGCAGTTCTTC; CDR3 protein: CASSPFGTENNEQFF
D gene: -; clone size: many; V gene: TRBV29-1; J gene: TRBJ1-1; CDR3 DNA: TGCAGCGTTGAAGGGCAGTACACTGAAGCTTTCTTT; CDR3 protein: CSVEGQYTEAFF
D gene: TRBD1; clone size: many; V gene: TRBV6-5; J gene: TRBJ1-6; CDR3 DNA: TGTGCCAGCAGTTACTCGACACCTGGACAGGGTCTTAATTCACCCCTCCACTTT; CDR3 protein: CASSYSTPGQGLNSPLHF
D gene: -; clone size: few; V gene: TRBV24-1; J gene: TRBJ2-1; CDR3 DNA: TGTGCCACCAGTGAGTTCGACAGGGAGCAGTTCTTC; CDR3 protein: CATSEFDREQFF
D gene: -; clone size: many; V gene: TRBV2; J gene: TRBJ1-1; CDR3 DNA: TGTGCCAGCAGCAGGGGCCGCCCGGAGAACACTGAAGCTTTCTTT; CDR3 protein: CASSRGRPENTEAFF
D gene: -; clone size: few; V gene: TRBV6-5; J gene: TRBJ2-7; CDR3 DNA: TGTGCCAGCAGTTATGGGGACCGTTACGAGCAGTACTTC; CDR3 protein: CASSYGDRYEQYF
D gene: -; clone size: many; V gene: TRBV28; J gene: TRBJ1-2; CDR3 DNA: TGTGCCAGCAGCCTCCTGGATGGCTACACCTTC; CDR3 protein: CASSLLDGYTF
D gene: TRBD1; clone size: many; V gene: TRBV11-3; J gene: TRBJ1-2; CDR3 DNA: TGTGCCAGCAGCCCAGGGGGGACGGACTATGGCTACACCTTC; CDR3 protein: CASSPGGTDYGYTF